A single sample is the source of the 30 T cell receptor beta chains below, sequenced in a study of T cell changes during pregnancy in multiple sclerosis. Sequencing was performed with immunoSEQ multiplex PCR; in TCRdb, only in-frame clones are kept and a portion is missing. This sample has 76,000 or so clones; around 93% occur once, and the top ten carry less than 0.75%. Sequencing was performed on peripheral blood, taken in the second trimester of pregnancy. The receptors were gathered from a female donor in good health, enrolled as a control in a pregnancy study.

This chain connects TRBV7-3 to TRBJ2-7; 8 bases map to TRBD2. Germline CDR1 reads SGHTA; CDR2 reads FQGTGA. Trimming took 7 bases from V and 1 from J; bases not matched to a gene: 15. The CDR3 has 17 amino acids. DNA for the CDR3: TGTGCCAGCACCCGATTACCGGGACTAGGGCAATCCTACGAGCAGTACTTC. Its translation: CASTRLPGLGQSYEQYF.

The chain has TRBV27 and TRBJ1-1; D unclear. Between the trimmed V and J ends, which lost 3 bases and 1 base, there was a span of 9 bases. Germline values: CDR1 MNHEY, CDR2 SMNVEV (reference sequence). The CDR3 is 14 amino acids. The CDR3 DNA reads as TGTGCCAGCAGTTTTTCTGACTCGAACACTGAAGCTTTCTTT. Translated, it gives CASSFSDSNTEAFF.

The chain uses TRBV7-9 and TRBJ2-7, with 9 nucleotides matching TRBD1. CDR1 and CDR2 (germline): SEHNR, FQNEAQ (reference sequence). The ends lost 3 bases at V and 4 bases at J; junction bases unmatched: 7. The CDR3 has 15 residues. CDR3 region: CASSFGQGTEYEQYF. Here the CDR3 DNA reads TGTGCCAGCAGCTTCGGACAGGGGACCGAGTACGAGCAGTACTTC.

J is TRBJ1-2 and V is TRBV19; D gene uncertain. Per germline, CDR1 LNHDA and CDR2 SQIVND (reference sequence). The length of the CDR3 is 15 residues. Trimming removed 1 base at V and 3 bases at J, with 12 bases between. The chain's CDR3 is CASSIAAGGHYGYTF. As DNA, the CDR3 is TGTGCCAGTAGTATAGCGGCGGGCGGACACTATGGCTACACCTTC.

The count of this clone is one. The chain employs TRBV2 and TRBJ2-3, with D possibly TRBD1 on 6 matching bases. The germline CDR1 and CDR2 sequences are SNHLY and FYNNEI. The CDR3 runs 14 residues. V was shortened by 7 bases and J by 1 base, with 12 bases between the two germline ends. The CDR3 DNA follows: TGTGCCAGCAAGGCCCGGACAGGCACAGATACGCAGTATTTT. Its translation is CASKARTGTDTQYF.

This rearrangement joins TRBV7-9 to TRBJ1-1; 9 bases align to TRBD1. CDR1 and CDR2 (germline): SEHNR, FQNEAQ (reference sequence). Germline trimming cut 2 bases from V and 1 base from J; bases unmatched to any gene: 2. The CDR3 length is 15 residues. The CDR3 DNA is TGTGCCAGCAGCTTACGACAGGGGGAGAACACTGAAGCTTTCTTT. Translating gives CASSLRQGENTEAFF.

The chain uses TRBV19 and TRBJ1-6; 8 bases fit TRBD1. The germline V gene encodes CDR1 LNHDA and CDR2 SQIVND (reference sequence). J lost 4 bases, V lost 1 base, and 6 bases had no gene match. CDR3 length equals 17 residues. The DNA of the CDR3 is TGTGCCAGTAGTATAGGTCAGGGGGCGACTTATAATTCACCCCTCCACTTT. Its translation is CASSIGQGATYNSPLHF.

This clone was counted only a few times. The chain is built from TRBV2 and TRBJ1-5; 9 bases agree with TRBD1. Germline V gene data show CDR1 as SNHLY and CDR2 as FYNNEI. V lost 8 bases and J lost 4; bases outside the gene matches: 9. This CDR3 spans 15 amino acids. In DNA form, the CDR3 reads TGTGCCAGCGACCAGGAGACAGGGGGTAATCAGCCCCAGCATTTT. It yields the protein CASDQETGGNQPQHF.

This chain connects TRBV18 to TRBJ1-4, with 7 bases aligning to TRBD1. The V and J ends lost 3 bases and 5 bases, in that order; junction bases with no gene match: 9. Germline V gives CDR1 KGHSH, CDR2 LQKENI. The CDR3 contains 16 residues. Here the CDR3 DNA reads TGTGCCAGCTCACCTTCATCCGGGACAGCGAATGAAAAACTGTTTTTT. This translates into CASSPSSGTANEKLFF.

The chain employs TRBV5-1 and TRBJ1-4; 12 bases are a match to TRBD1. The J segment lost 3 bases and the V segment lost 2 bases, leaving 5 bases of the junction unmatched. This CDR3 region has 17 residues. Germline loops: CDR1 SGHRS, CDR2 YFSETQ. This chain's CDR3 is CASSLTGQGASNEKLFF. CDR3 coding DNA: TGCGCCAGCAGCTTAACGGGACAGGGGGCCTCTAATGAAAAACTGTTTTTT.

J is TRBJ2-4 and V is TRBV7-9; 9 bases fit TRBD1. The CDR3 contains 17 residues. Germline assignment: CDR1 SEHNR and CDR2 FQNEAQ (reference sequence). The junction had 15 bases not matched to a gene; V was cut back by 5 bases and J by 7 bases. The CDR3 region has the DNA TGTGCCAGCAGCCTCGAAACAGGGGGCAGAATAAGTAACATTCAGTACTTC. Its protein is CASSLETGGRISNIQYF.

V is TRBV7-9 and J is TRBJ1-5; perhaps TRBD1 as D (6 bases). CDR1 and CDR2 (germline): SEHNR, FQNEAQ (reference sequence). V dropped 6 bases and J dropped 3 bases, with 12 bases sitting between them. This CDR3 has 14 residues. CDR3 amino acids: CASSSGTNNQPQHF. CDR3 in DNA: TGTGCCAGCAGTTCGGGGACAAACAATCAGCCCCAGCATTTT.

V gene TRBV5-5 combines with J gene TRBJ1-2; 8 bases match TRBD1. The CDR3 runs 15 residues. V trimming: 3 bases; J trimming: 4 bases; junction bases outside the gene matches: 8. CDR1 is SGHKS, CDR2 YYEKEE, per germline (reference sequence). CDR3 sequence (DNA): TGTGCCAGCAGCTCCGGACAGGGCGGCATCTATGGCTACACCTTC. Translation gives CASSSGQGGIYGYTF.

This rearrangement joins TRBV27 to TRBJ1-2, with a tentative D call TRBD1 (5 bases). The CDR3 covers 14 residues. V was cut by 0 bases and J by 8 bases, with 13 bases left in between. The V gene's germline CDR1 is MNHEY and CDR2 SMNVEV (reference sequence). The CDR3 nucleotides read TGTGCCAGCAGTTTATCCCAGGGTTATGGCGGCTACACCTTC. Encoded protein: CASSLSQGYGGYTF.

The DNA for the CDR3 is TGCGCCAGCAGCACGACTAGCGGGGCCTACAATGAGCAGTTCTTC. Translated: CASSTTSGAYNEQFF. The gene calls are TRBV5-1 and TRBJ2-1; 11 nucleotides line up with TRBD2. Germline lookup yields CDR1 SGHRS and CDR2 YFSETQ. The CDR3 runs to 15 residues. The ends lost 4 bases at V and 2 bases at J; junction bases unmatched: 2.

J is TRBJ1-1 and V is TRBV7-6, with 7 bases lining up with TRBD1. Germline assignment: CDR1 SGHVS and CDR2 FNYEAQ. The CDR3 extends over 16 amino acids. The V segment lost 1 base and the J segment 4 bases; nucleotides outside the gene matches: 9. The CDR3 DNA follows: TGTGCCAGCAGCTTAGGTACAGGGGTGAGGAGCACTGAAGCTTTCTTT. Its translation is CASSLGTGVRSTEAFF.

V gene TRBV5-4 combines with J gene TRBJ2-7; maybe TRBD2 (6 bases). The V end was cut by 4 bases, the J end by 3 bases, with 17 bases between. This CDR3 is built from 15 residues. CDR1 and CDR2 (germline): SGHNT, YYREEE (reference sequence). The chain's CDR3 is CASSLGLGSNYEQYF. In DNA form, the CDR3 reads TGTGCCAGCAGCCTGGGACTGGGGAGTAACTACGAGCAGTACTTC.

This clone has only one observation. This chain links TRBV7-6 with TRBJ2-7; a possible D gene is TRBD2 (5 bases). Trimming removed 1 base at V and 7 bases at J, with 11 bases between. CDR3 length: 13 amino acids. Per germline, CDR1 SGHVS and CDR2 FNYEAQ. CDR3 loop: CASSLGNGGEQYF. In nucleotides, the CDR3 is TGTGCCAGCAGCTTAGGTAATGGCGGGGAGCAGTACTTC. The full variable domain, in which reference TRBV7-6 and TRBJ2-7 provide the parts outside the CDR3, is GAGVSQSPRYKVTKRGQDVALRCDPISGHVSLYWYRQALGQGPEFLTYFNYEAQQDKSGLPNDRFSAERPEGSISTLTIQRTEQRDSAMYRCASSLGNGGEQYFGPGTRLTVT.

The chain is built from TRBV5-1 and TRBJ1-3, with 7 bases identical to TRBD1. CDR3 length: 16 amino acids. The germline CDR1 and CDR2 sequences are SGHRS and YFSETQ. V dropped 3 bases and J dropped 4; count of bases not matched to a gene: 10. The CDR3 region is CASSWDLTGQGNTIYF. Here the CDR3 DNA reads TGCGCCAGCAGCTGGGACCTGACAGGGCAAGGAAACACCATATATTTT.

The V and J genes are TRBV6-5 and TRBJ2-5; a weak D match, TRBD1 (6 bases). The CDR3 contains 15 residues. Deletions cut 3 bases from V and 5 bases from J, with 16 bases between. Germline V gene lookup returns CDR1 MNHEY and CDR2 SVGAGI. The CDR3 DNA reads as TGTGCCAGCAGTTATAGGACAGTCTATAGGGAGACCCAGTACTTC. Translating it yields CASSYRTVYRETQYF.

The V gene is TRBV10-3, the J gene TRBJ2-7; D might be TRBD1 (5 bases). Looked up from germline, CDR1 is ENHRY and CDR2 is SYGVKD. The CDR3 extends over 16 amino acids. V lost 10 bases, J lost 1 base, and 23 bases lay in between. CDR3 sequence reads: CATQKSRQPLSYEQYF. CDR3 coding DNA: TGTGCCACCCAAAAGTCTAGACAGCCCTTGTCCTACGAGCAGTACTTC.

V is TRBV2 and J is TRBJ2-2; perhaps TRBD2 as D (7 bases). V lost 7 bases to trimming and J lost 2 bases, with 14 bases between them. The CDR3 length is 15 residues. CDR1 SNHLY and CDR2 FYNNEI come from the germline V gene. The CDR3: CASNVGGPNTGELFF. CDR3 sequence (DNA): TGTGCCAGCAACGTCGGGGGGCCCAACACCGGGGAGCTGTTTTTT. The variable domain in full, with the rest retrieved from reference TRBV2 and TRBJ2-2, is EPEVTQTPSHQVTQMGQEVILRCVPISNHLYFYWYRQILGQKVEFLVSFYNNEISEKSEIFDDQFSVERPDGSNFTLKIRSTKLEDSAMYFCASNVGGPNTGELFFGEGSRLTVL.

Here the CDR3 DNA reads TGTGCCAGCAGCTTGGGAGGGTTGTTGAACTATGGCTACACCTTC. Its translation is CASSLGGLLNYGYTF. This chain links TRBV5-4 with TRBJ1-2; D remains ambiguous. CDR1 and CDR2 from the germline V gene are SGHNT and YYREEE (reference sequence). There are 15 residues in the CDR3. Trimming left V 0 bases short and J 2 bases short, with 11 bases between.

The gene calls are TRBV5-1 and TRBJ2-1; 8 bases line up with TRBD2. The V and J ends lost 5 bases and 1 base, in that order; junction bases with no gene match: 8. CDR3 length: 16 amino acids. The germline CDR1 and CDR2 sequences are SGHRS and YFSETQ. The CDR3 region is CASRVTGGASYNEQFF. The DNA for the CDR3 is TGCGCCAGCAGGGTTACCGGGGGGGCGTCCTACAATGAGCAGTTCTTC.

This clone occurred a few times. The chain has TRBV25-1 and TRBJ2-7; 7 nucleotides agree with TRBD1. Losses at the gene ends were 6 bases for V and 2 bases for J; bases not matched to a gene: 4. Germline V gives CDR1 MGHDK, CDR2 SYGVNS. This CDR3 has 13 residues. The CDR3 region has the DNA TGTGCCAGCAGGGATCAGGGGGCCTACGAGCAGTACTTC. It encodes CASRDQGAYEQYF.

V usage is TRBV30 and J usage is TRBJ1-5; possible D gene TRBD1, 5 bases. The CDR3 totals 13 residues. V was clipped by 2 bases and J by 6 bases, with 11 bases between them. Germline values: CDR1 GTSNPN, CDR2 SVGIG (reference sequence). The CDR3 loop is CAWSLRRGQPQHF. Here the CDR3 DNA reads TGTGCCTGGAGTCTTCGGAGGGGTCAGCCCCAGCATTTT.

The chain is built from TRBV21-1 and TRBJ2-7; the listed D gene, TRBD2, was not tested against the DNA. TRBV21-1 is shown as a pseudogene. The CDR3 has 14 residues. This CDR3 is CTSSAAGGSYEQYF. In nucleotides, the CDR3 is TGTACCAGCAGCGCCGCGGGAGGCTCCTACGAGCAGTACTTC.

A single count supports this clone. The J gene is TRBJ2-1, the V gene TRBV30; D possibly corresponds to TRBD2 (6 bases). Per germline, CDR1 GTSNPN and CDR2 SVGIG (reference sequence). The V and J ends lost 5 bases and 12 bases respectively, with 14 bases between them. This CDR3 has 11 residues. This CDR3 is CAWETSVGQFF. The CDR3 DNA reads TGTGCCTGGGAGACTAGTGTGGGGCAGTTCTTC.

The rearrangement uses TRBV29-1 and TRBJ2-7; TRBD2 aligns across 7 bases. J lost 3 bases, V lost 3 bases, and 14 bases had no gene match. This CDR3 is 16 amino acids long. Germline-derived CDR1 and CDR2 are SQVTM and ANQGSEA. This CDR3 reads CSVEDWGGEKVYEQYF. The CDR3, as DNA: TGCAGCGTTGAGGATTGGGGAGGGGAAAAGGTCTACGAGCAGTACTTC.

The gene calls are TRBV18 and TRBJ2-7; TRBD1 agrees at 11 bases. The CDR3 totals 15 residues. With 6 bases clipped from V and 2 bases from J, the junction kept 6 bases outside the gene matches. Looked up from germline, CDR1 is KGHSH and CDR2 is LQKENI. As DNA, the CDR3 is TGTGCCAGCTCCCCCGGGACAGGGGGGACCTACGAGCAGTACTTC. It translates to CASSPGTGGTYEQYF.